This T cell receptor beta chain was identified during a study of cytomegalovirus exposure and HLA in healthy donors (dated by TCRdb to between 2016 and 2019). Study-level background: An earlier analysis of several hundred of the donors reported approximately 300 Gb of sequence data and 117 million unique TCR beta sequences obtained from around 180 million T cells. Alongside the repertoire data, information on donor age, sex, ethnicity and CMV serostatus was compiled. A later genetic analysis used genome-wide SNP genotypes for 398 of the 666 donors, treating that subset as a discovery cohort. Every repertoire in the discovery cohort had been generated on one and the same sequencing platform. A separate validation cohort of 100 to 150 different subjects was used in addition to the approximately 640-subject first cohort. Roughly 5 DR-DQ haplotypes were handled as single units for association and clustering, since linkage in the cohort was strong. In a later analysis, previously published TCR beta repertoires from about 640 donors were re-analyzed and high-resolution HLA genotyping was added so that TCR occurrence patterns could be studied. The study used immunosequencing to profile the T cell repertoires of approximately 690 subjects and linked those repertoires to cytomegalovirus serostatus. HLA typing covered class I and class II loci at four-digit resolution. High-throughput TCR immunosequencing, statistical association of individual TCRs with disease status, and machine learning were combined to predict cytomegalovirus infection status. An earlier analysis of 587 of the donors used high-throughput TCR beta sequencing to judge whether each TCR beta V gene segment behaved as functional or pseudogenic. An early release covering about 600 HLA-typed donors comprised about 300 gigabases of sequencing data and roughly 85 million unique TCR sequences. The study aimed to test whether signatures of past pathogen exposure could be identified by cataloging public T cell receptors. Among the roughly 410 genotyped donors, approximately 81% belonged to the genetic ancestry cluster associated with self-reported Caucasian donors. The number of donors typed differed by locus, with roughly 620-640 for A, B, C, DRB1 and DQB1, 522 for DQA1, approximately 580 for DPA1, and some 440 for DPB1. Rather than using new phenotypic data, the later analysis identified candidate immune exposures from TCR beta sequences and from how often those sequences occurred across donors. Across approximately 400 genotyped donors of the cohort, an average of about 240,000 unique TCR beta nucleotide sequences per donor were sequenced, and 15% to 20% of those sequences were non-productive. Broad study findings and their caveats: A few of the identified cytomegalovirus-associated TCR beta chains were confirmed in vitro to be specific for cytomegalovirus antigens. Because HLA typing was unavailable for some donors at each locus, only the typed subset was used in association tests. When HLA alleles, especially DR and DQ, strongly co-occurred, attributing TCR associations to individual alleles was difficult. In an earlier analysis of about 600 of the donors, most TCR beta V segments appeared in productive rearrangements about 87% or about 30% of the time, broadly matching IMGT annotations. Some IMGT-functional V segments, including TRBV6-2 and TRBV6-3, could not be told apart with the 87-base-pair reads, so those segments were excluded. In a later analysis, several top co-occurrence clusters were reported to appear linked to parvovirus B19, influenza, CMV and Epstein-Barr virus. According to a later genetic analysis, donors in an Asian-associated ancestry cluster had fewer N-insertions in productive TCRs than the approximately 690-donor mean. A further reported finding was that TCR beta sequences accurately predicted the HLA-A and HLA-B alleles for most subjects in the first cohort. The earlier analysis of a few hundred of the donors excluded some 15 rarely observed V segments, including chromosome 9 orphons, because counts were too low. Most TCR sequences were observed very rarely across donors, whereas some public TCRs were present in many individuals. The only immune exposure information available for the cohort was CMV serostatus. At a false discovery rate of 0.05, a later analysis linked 15,000 to 20,000 TCR beta sequences to specific HLA alleles. The sequencing pipeline was judged likely to have produced a cluster of highly shared sequence variants as a technical artifact. A total of fewer than 200 TCR beta chains were listed by the study as associated with cytomegalovirus. Presence/absence analyses assumed roughly uniform sequencing depth across donors, an assumption that may not hold. The classifier was reported to diagnose cytomegalovirus status with high specificity and sensitivity in both the original cohort and the validation cohort. In a later analysis, most CMV-associated TCR beta chains were found to appear HLA-restricted, with HLA associations seemingly driven largely by CMV exposure. An association between a missense DCLRE1C variant and V-gene and J-gene trimming of TCR beta chains was found in a later genetic analysis and replicated in an independent cohort. Linkage disequilibrium might explain the correlated functional status among segregating V segments, but an unknown experimental factor could not be excluded. The authors suggested that the approach could potentially be generalized to other disease states and immunological phenotypes. The cohort was sequenced for TCR beta chains only, and without alpha or paired-chain data the features that could be detected were limited. According to a later analysis, TCR association rates differed among HLA loci, with DRB1 alleles showing the most associated TCRs and HLA-C alleles showing the fewest. Compared with equally common non-associated chains, HLA-associated TCR beta chains in a later analysis were more clonally expanded and had lower generation probabilities.

Libraries came from the immunoSEQ multiplex PCR assay. For the multiplex PCR, a mixture combining 60 forward primers for TCR Vbeta segments and 13 reverse primers for TCR Jbeta segments was used. The CDR3 region of rearranged TCR beta genes was amplified from genomic DNA by a multiplex PCR assay. Amplified TCR beta libraries were sequenced as 87-base-pair reads on the Illumina HiSeq System. Concerning the study's data processing: In a later analysis, about 80 million unique TCR beta chains were counted across the roughly 670 repertoires, and about 9.9 million of these chains were shared by at least two donors. To remove PCR and sequencing errors, raw reads were error-corrected and collapsed into unique sequences using a nearest-neighbor algorithm that merged closely related sequences. V, D and J gene segments were assigned by aligning CDR3 sequences to IMGT reference sequences. For a sequence to be retained, a match of at least six nucleotides was required to both a V gene segment and a J gene segment. Rearrangements were called productive when the CDR3 lacked stop codons and stayed in frame with V and J; all others were non-productive. CDR3 was defined according to IMGT convention as the region running from the second conserved V-encoded cysteine to the conserved J-encoded phenylalanine. The earlier analysis of some 550 of the donors excluded any sequence lacking an unambiguous match to a single V gene segment. An earlier analysis of a few hundred of the donors called V segments functional above 56.7% productive rearrangements and segregating when the between-donor standard deviation exceeded 5%. A statistical classification framework was developed to diagnose cytomegalovirus status using the catalog of TCR beta chain sequences. V and J gene assignment, in a later analysis, came from comparing TCR nucleotide sequences with IMGT/GENE-DB human TR gene sequences. In a later analysis, CDR3 sequences and most-parsimonious VDJ recombination scenarios were assigned using the TCRdist pipeline. A later analysis defined each TCR beta chain by its CDR3 amino acid sequence plus V-gene family, and excluded reads lacking a unique V-gene family. As a way to deal with suspected cross-contamination and a sequencing artifact, a later analysis dropped approximately 590 nucleotide sequences that were highly shared and had low generation probability. In a later analysis, a clonal expansion index for each public chain was calculated from normalized within-repertoire ranks of inferred template counts. Generation probabilities in a later analysis came from a VDJ recombination model fitted to out-of-frame rearrangements, and those results were checked against IGoR. In a later analysis, TCR-TCR, TCR-HLA and TCR-CMV co-occurrence was scored with hypergeometric tests, and a repertoire-size bias correction was applied to TCR pairs. To estimate false discovery rates, a later analysis permuted the HLA or CMV assignments 20 times. A later analysis grouped co-occurring TCRs with DBSCAN, adding TCRdist sequence similarity when clustering within HLA-allele-positive subsets. For co-occurrence clustering, repertoires with fewer than 30,000 or more than 120,000 public chains were excluded, along with five repertoires with anomalous nucleotide sharing. TCRdb provides this immuneACCESS table in a form limited to in-frame rearrangements. Some clones are lacking; in checked studies, under half of them reflect an unresolved V gene, and why the rest are absent is not known. The DNA gave D and trimming, while V, J and clone size come from that table. This sample gives tens of thousands of clones in total; 80% to 90% of them show up just once. Clones ranked in the top ten supply around 2.9% of the sample.

Concerning this clone itself: Its antigen is not yet known. Base qualities are missing; no much larger clone stands one base away.

In total, approximately 610 healthy bone marrow donors made up the cohort. At the time of sampling, every cohort member was nominally healthy, though immune exposures that went unrecorded were likely present. The donor tested CMV seronegative, placing the donor among the 300 to 400 seronegative members of the cohort. Every donor gave a peripheral blood sample, and the peripheral blood mononuclear cells from that sample were used for TCR beta sequencing. The Qiagen DNeasy Blood Extraction Kit was used to extract genomic DNA from the blood cell samples. V is shortened by 2 bases, J by 3 bases, and the region joining them spans 13 bases. The germline V gene supplies CDR1 SGHVS and CDR2 FQNEAQ. Spanning cysteine to phenylalanine, the CDR3 consists of 15 amino acids. The kept DNA is CDR3 alone, 45 bases in frame from the first base.

This clonotype was obtained from a woman in her 30s in good health and CMV-seronegative. What was sequenced was PBMCs. The sequence joins TRBV7-8 to TRBJ1-1; TRBD1 is possibly the D segment (5 matching bases). The CDR3 reads CASSLLGVKDTEAFF. The nucleotide sequence reads TGTGCCAGCAGCTTATTAGGGGTAAAGGACACTGAAGCTTTCTTT.